This is a list of T cell receptor beta chains from one sample in a study of T cells after yellow fever vaccination. In TCRdb, the 5' RACE reads were re-called with MiXCR into one record per CDR3 protein. The sample lists 620,000 or so distinct CDR3 sequences; about 12% were seen once. This specimen consisted of PBMCs, obtained on the day of the yellow fever booster vaccination. The receptors stem from a man aged 25 to 40 who received the YFV17D yellow fever vaccine. CDR3s include the opening cysteine and the closing phenylalanine or tryptophan. D genes are given only for firm matches. Clone size is given for some rows only: seen once, a few or many times, or a class if the clone is expanded.

len: 12
j_gene: TRBJ2-2
abundance: few
d_gene: .
v_gene: TRBV2
CDR3nt: TGTGCCAGCAGTACCGGGGTCGGGGAGCTGTTTTTT
CDR3aa: CASSTGVGELFF

len: 15
j_gene: TRBJ2-4
abundance: .
d_gene: .
v_gene: TRBV20-1
CDR3nt: TGCAGTGCCCAAGACAGAGATCTAGCCAAAAACATTCAGTACTTC
CDR3aa: CSAQDRDLAKNIQYF

len: 15
j_gene: TRBJ2-7
abundance: .
d_gene: .
v_gene: TRBV7-2
CDR3nt: TGTGCCAGCAGTTCGGGAGGACAGGGCTTATACGAGCAGTACTTC
CDR3aa: CASSSGGQGLYEQYF

len: 16
j_gene: TRBJ2-4
abundance: few
d_gene: TRBD2
v_gene: TRBV7-9
CDR3nt: TGTGCCGTGGGGGGTCGTCTAGCGGGAGAAGATTACATTCAGTACTTC
CDR3aa: CAVGGRLAGEDYIQYF

len: 15
j_gene: TRBJ2-5
abundance: .
d_gene: TRBD1
v_gene: TRBV6-1
CDR3nt: TGTGCCAGCAGAGCTCCGGGACAGGGGCGAGAGACCCAGTACTTC
CDR3aa: CASRAPGQGRETQYF

len: 12
j_gene: TRBJ2-1
abundance: .
d_gene: .
v_gene: TRBV5-1
CDR3nt: TGCGCCAGTTGCTCGTCGGACAATGAGCAGTTCTTC
CDR3aa: CASCSSDNEQFF

len: 13
j_gene: TRBJ2-3
abundance: few
d_gene: .
v_gene: TRBV28
CDR3nt: TGTGCCAGCAAATCGGGGAGCACAGATACGCAGTATTTT
CDR3aa: CASKSGSTDTQYF

len: 14
j_gene: TRBJ2-7
abundance: few
d_gene: .
v_gene: TRBV6-1
CDR3nt: TGTGCCAGCAGTAGGACAGCTTCAGCGGCCGAGCAGTACTTC
CDR3aa: CASSRTASAAEQYF

len: 16
j_gene: TRBJ2-5
abundance: few
d_gene: TRBD2
v_gene: TRBV7-2
CDR3nt: TGTGCCAGCAGCTTATCCGGGACTAGCGGGATAGAGACCCAGTACTTC
CDR3aa: CASSLSGTSGIETQYF

len: 16
j_gene: TRBJ2-7
abundance: .
d_gene: TRBD2
v_gene: TRBV20-1
CDR3nt: TGCTGTGCTAGAGATCCCCTGGCGGGAGGGCCCAGCGAGCAGTACTTC
CDR3aa: CCARDPLAGGPSEQYF

len: 15
j_gene: TRBJ2-2
abundance: .
d_gene: TRBD2
v_gene: TRBV9
CDR3nt: TGTGCCAGCAGCGAAGCGGGAGGGAACACCGGGGAGCTGTTTTTT
CDR3aa: CASSEAGGNTGELFF

len: 14
j_gene: TRBJ1-2
abundance: .
d_gene: TRBD1
v_gene: TRBV12-3/TRBV12-4
CDR3nt: TGTGCCAGCAGCTTAAGGGACAGGGGCTATGGCTACACCTTC
CDR3aa: CASSLRDRGYGYTF

len: 14
j_gene: TRBJ2-3
abundance: few
d_gene: .
v_gene: TRBV18
CDR3nt: TGTGCCAGCTCACCACTGCGGTTTTCGGATACGCAGTATTTT
CDR3aa: CASSPLRFSDTQYF

len: 16
j_gene: TRBJ2-1
abundance: .
d_gene: TRBD2
v_gene: TRBV5-1
CDR3nt: TGCGCCAGCAGCTTAACCCCTAGCGGGACCTACAATGAGCAGTTCTTC
CDR3aa: CASSLTPSGTYNEQFF

len: 14
j_gene: TRBJ2-1
abundance: few
d_gene: TRBD2
v_gene: TRBV6-1
CDR3nt: TGTGCCGGGCGGACTAGCGGGAGGTTCGATGAGCAGTTCTTC
CDR3aa: CAGRTSGRFDEQFF

len: 15
j_gene: TRBJ2-1
abundance: .
d_gene: TRBD2
v_gene: TRBV7-8
CDR3nt: TGTGCCAGCAGCCTTCTGGGACTAGCGGACAAGGAGCAGTTCTTC
CDR3aa: CASSLLGLADKEQFF

len: 14
j_gene: TRBJ1-3
abundance: .
d_gene: .
v_gene: TRBV18
CDR3nt: TGTGCCAGCTCACCACGTCGGGAAGCAAACACCATATATTTT
CDR3aa: CASSPRREANTIYF

len: 15
j_gene: TRBJ1-3
abundance: .
d_gene: .
v_gene: TRBV3-1
CDR3nt: TGTGCCAGCGCCTCTTTTGAGGGGGACGGAAACACCATATATTTT
CDR3aa: CASASFEGDGNTIYF

len: 11
j_gene: TRBJ1-6
abundance: few
d_gene: .
v_gene: TRBV7-9
CDR3nt: TGTGCCAGCAGCTTAGACTTGGACCTCCACTTT
CDR3aa: CASSLDLDLHF

len: 18
j_gene: TRBJ2-7
abundance: .
d_gene: .
v_gene: TRBV11-1
CDR3nt: TGTGCCAGCAGCTTAGCGGCAGGGGCGATAACCTACTCCTACGAGCAGTACTTC
CDR3aa: CASSLAAGAITYSYEQYF

len: 16
j_gene: TRBJ2-1
abundance: few
d_gene: .
v_gene: TRBV4-3
CDR3nt: TGCGCCAGCAGCCAAGAAACAACCAGAGGAGCCAATGAGCAGTTCTTC
CDR3aa: CASSQETTRGANEQFF

len: 15
j_gene: TRBJ2-1
abundance: .
d_gene: .
v_gene: TRBV7-9
CDR3nt: TGTGCCAGCAGCTCCCCATTGGGCGTTGGCAATGAGCAGTTCTTC
CDR3aa: CASSSPLGVGNEQFF

len: 15
j_gene: TRBJ2-5
abundance: .
d_gene: .
v_gene: TRBV7-8
CDR3nt: TGTGCCAGCAGCTTAGGTTCGGCCCCCGAAGAGACCCAGTACTTC
CDR3aa: CASSLGSAPEETQYF

len: 13
j_gene: TRBJ2-2
abundance: many
d_gene: .
v_gene: TRBV29-1
CDR3nt: TGCAGCGTTGAAGCAGGGAACACCGGGGAGCTGTTTTTT
CDR3aa: CSVEAGNTGELFF

len: 16
j_gene: TRBJ2-2
abundance: few
d_gene: .
v_gene: TRBV18
CDR3nt: TGTGCCAGCTCACCACAGTTCGTGGGTAACACCGGGGAGCTGTTTTTT
CDR3aa: CASSPQFVGNTGELFF

len: 10
j_gene: TRBJ2-1
abundance: few
d_gene: .
v_gene: TRBV20-1
CDR3nt: TGCAGTGCTAGAAATGGTGTGCAGTTCTTC
CDR3aa: CSARNGVQFF

len: 13
j_gene: TRBJ2-3
abundance: .
d_gene: .
v_gene: TRBV24-1
CDR3nt: TGTGCCACCTCCAGGGGGAGGACCGATACGCAGTATTTT
CDR3aa: CATSRGRTDTQYF

len: 15
j_gene: TRBJ2-1
abundance: .
d_gene: TRBD2
v_gene: TRBV4-2
CDR3nt: TGTGCCAGCAGCCATACCGGGACTAGCCTCAATGAGCAGTTCTTC
CDR3aa: CASSHTGTSLNEQFF

len: 13
j_gene: TRBJ2-3
abundance: many
d_gene: .
v_gene: TRBV7-9
CDR3nt: TGTGCCAGCATGGGCGGAAGCACAGATACGCAGTATTTT
CDR3aa: CASMGGSTDTQYF

len: 15
j_gene: TRBJ2-1
abundance: many
d_gene: TRBD2
v_gene: TRBV7-2
CDR3nt: TGTGCCAGCAGCCAACTAGCGGGAGTTTACAATGAGCAGTTCTTC
CDR3aa: CASSQLAGVYNEQFF

len: 14
j_gene: TRBJ1-1
abundance: .
d_gene: TRBD1
v_gene: TRBV6-2/TRBV6-3
CDR3nt: TGTGCCAGCAGACAACAGACAGGGTTCACTGAAGCTTTCTTT
CDR3aa: CASRQQTGFTEAFF

len: 15
j_gene: TRBJ2-5
abundance: .
d_gene: .
v_gene: TRBV24-1
CDR3nt: TGTGCCACCAGTGACCACTCCAGTGGGCAAGAGACCCAGTACTTC
CDR3aa: CATSDHSSGQETQYF

len: 15
j_gene: TRBJ2-5
abundance: many
d_gene: TRBD2
v_gene: TRBV6-1
CDR3nt: TGTGCCAGCAGTGGGACTAGCGGGAGGTCAGAGACCCAGTACTTC
CDR3aa: CASSGTSGRSETQYF

len: 16
j_gene: TRBJ2-1
abundance: .
d_gene: .
v_gene: TRBV28
CDR3nt: TGTGCCAGCACCCGACGTTTCTCACCCCTTGGGAATGAGCAGTTCTTC
CDR3aa: CASTRRFSPLGNEQFF

len: 15
j_gene: TRBJ2-7
abundance: .
d_gene: TRBD2
v_gene: TRBV7-8
CDR3nt: TGTGCCAGCAGCCCGAGCGGGAGCTTTACCTACGAGCAGTACTTC
CDR3aa: CASSPSGSFTYEQYF

len: 12
j_gene: TRBJ1-1
abundance: few
d_gene: .
v_gene: TRBV6-6
CDR3nt: TGTGCCAGCAGACCAGGACAGCATGAAGCTTTCTTT
CDR3aa: CASRPGQHEAFF

len: 16
j_gene: TRBJ2-7
abundance: .
d_gene: TRBD2
v_gene: TRBV6-5
CDR3nt: TGTGCCAGCAGTTACTCCGGGGGACTAGCGGCCTACGAGCAGTACTTC
CDR3aa: CASSYSGGLAAYEQYF

len: 12
j_gene: TRBJ2-5
abundance: .
d_gene: .
v_gene: TRBV20-1
CDR3nt: TGCAGTGCTTCGGGACACCTAACGGCCCAGTACTTC
CDR3aa: CSASGHLTAQYF

len: 15
j_gene: TRBJ2-3
abundance: few
d_gene: TRBD2
v_gene: TRBV9
CDR3nt: TGTGCCAGCAGCGGGTCTAGCGGGTCCTCAAATACGCAGTATTTT
CDR3aa: CASSGSSGSSNTQYF

len: 12
j_gene: TRBJ2-3
abundance: .
d_gene: .
v_gene: TRBV29-1
CDR3nt: TGCAGCGTTCTAGAGGCCGGGGATACGCAGTATTTT
CDR3aa: CSVLEAGDTQYF